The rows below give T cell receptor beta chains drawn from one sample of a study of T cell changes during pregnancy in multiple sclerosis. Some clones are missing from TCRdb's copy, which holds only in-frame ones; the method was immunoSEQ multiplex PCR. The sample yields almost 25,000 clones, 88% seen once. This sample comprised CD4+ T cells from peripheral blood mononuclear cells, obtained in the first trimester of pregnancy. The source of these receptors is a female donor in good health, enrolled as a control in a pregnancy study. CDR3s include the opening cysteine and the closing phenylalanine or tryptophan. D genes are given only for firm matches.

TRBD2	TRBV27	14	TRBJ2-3	CAASRGGLSDTQYF
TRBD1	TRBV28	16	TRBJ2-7	CASTPFGQGNRYEQYF
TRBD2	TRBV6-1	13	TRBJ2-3	CASKAGGTDTQYF
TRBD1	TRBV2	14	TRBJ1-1	CASSRDRANTEAFF
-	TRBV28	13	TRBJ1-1	CASSFQGNTEAFF
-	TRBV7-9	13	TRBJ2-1	CASSEGAYNEQFF
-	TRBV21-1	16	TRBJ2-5	CASSNREQAIQETQYF
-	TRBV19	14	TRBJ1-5	CASLADYSNQPQHF
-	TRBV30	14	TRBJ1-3	CAWSVESSGNTIYF
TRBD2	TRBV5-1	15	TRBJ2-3	CASSTGLAVTDTQYF
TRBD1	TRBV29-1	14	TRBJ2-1	CTGRGGQGVNEQFF
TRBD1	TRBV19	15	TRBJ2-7	CASSIATGTDYEQYF
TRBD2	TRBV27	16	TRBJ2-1	CASSRTGTSFYNEQFF
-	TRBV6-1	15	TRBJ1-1	CASSDYGQRNTEAFF
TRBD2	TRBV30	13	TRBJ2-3	CALTSGGGDTQYF
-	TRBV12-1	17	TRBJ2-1	CASSFDTRGPGVGEQFF
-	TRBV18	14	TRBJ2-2	CASSPPQGTGELFF
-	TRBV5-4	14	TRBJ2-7	CASRTFGLGYEQYF
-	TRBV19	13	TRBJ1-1	CASSIQMNTEAFF
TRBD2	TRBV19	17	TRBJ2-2	CASSIDSGGANTGELFF
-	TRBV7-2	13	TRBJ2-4	CASSSGHKNIQYF
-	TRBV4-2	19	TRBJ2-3	CASSQEGGIGVGGTDTQYF
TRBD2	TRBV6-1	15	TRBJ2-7	CASSTRTSGSYEQYF
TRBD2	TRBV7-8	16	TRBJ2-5	CASSLLAGGPQETQYF
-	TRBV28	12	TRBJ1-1	CASSLEDTEAFF
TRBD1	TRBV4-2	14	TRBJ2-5	CASGTTGVRETQYF
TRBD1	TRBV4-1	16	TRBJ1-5	CASSPSGQGSNQPQHF
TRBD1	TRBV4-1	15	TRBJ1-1	CASSQPGQANTEAFF
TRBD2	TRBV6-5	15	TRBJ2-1	CASSYSLAGDNEQFF
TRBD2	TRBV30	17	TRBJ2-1	CAWSGPLAGGPYNEQFF
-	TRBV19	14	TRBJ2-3	CASTRQPFTDTQYF
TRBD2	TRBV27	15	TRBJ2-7	CASSLLAGGSYEQYF
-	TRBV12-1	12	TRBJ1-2	CASSFSGYGYTF
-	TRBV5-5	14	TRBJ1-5	CASSLEPTRQPQHF
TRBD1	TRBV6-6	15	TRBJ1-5	CASSDTGGANQPQHF
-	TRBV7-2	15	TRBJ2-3	CASSSQSGRTDTQYF
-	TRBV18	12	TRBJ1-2	CASSPTGRGYTF
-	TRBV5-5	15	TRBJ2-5	CASSKDVTVQETQYF
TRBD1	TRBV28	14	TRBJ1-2	CASFLGGGGYGYTF
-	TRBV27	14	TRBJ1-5	CASTPSGAQQPQHF
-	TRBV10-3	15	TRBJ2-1	CAISESHTTYNEQFF
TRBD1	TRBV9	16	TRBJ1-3	CASSGQGRSSGNTIYF
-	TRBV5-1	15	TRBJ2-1	CASSLNTGGLNEQFF
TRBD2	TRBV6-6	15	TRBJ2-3	CASSRGRASTDTQYF
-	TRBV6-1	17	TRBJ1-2	CASSEALTGHPNYGYTF
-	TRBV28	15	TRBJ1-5	CASSLFRFGNQPQHF
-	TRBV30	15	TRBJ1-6	CAWSVPSSYNSPLHF
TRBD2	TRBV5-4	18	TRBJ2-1	CASSSLSGAGETRNEQFF